The 26 T cell receptor beta chains below come from one sample, sequenced in a study of blood T cell repertoires in COVID-19 (dated by TCRdb to 2019 to 2021). The library relied on the immunoSEQ multiplex PCR assay. Sourced from immuneACCESS, this table was stored by TCRdb with only in-frame sequences that have V and J called. A share of the clones is absent; for the studies checked, an unresolved V gene accounts for under half, and the remainder has no known explanation. This sample has roughly 60,000 clones in its table, and roughly 90% of those were observed once. Of the sample, 8.5% is held by the ten largest clones. Sequenced sample: peripheral blood. These receptors were collected from a man aged 60 to 69 with active COVID-19.

The rearrangement uses TRBV5-1 and TRBJ1-1; D not resolved. Trimming pared 0 bases from V and 1 base from J, leaving 10 bases between. The length of the CDR3 is 15 residues. Germline CDR1 reads SGHRS; CDR2 reads YFSETQ. The CDR3 DNA follows: TGCGCCAGCAGCTTGGCCCGGCAGGCGAACACTGAAGCTTTCTTT. This translates into CASSLARQANTEAFF.

V usage is TRBV18 and J usage is TRBJ2-7, with D possibly TRBD1 on 5 matching bases. Germline V gene lookup returns CDR1 KGHSH and CDR2 LQKENI. CDR3 length equals 13 residues. The V and J ends lost 2 bases and 5 bases respectively, with 10 bases between them. The CDR3 here is CASSPVARDEQYF. DNA of the CDR3: TGTGCCAGCTCACCAGTCGCCAGGGACGAGCAGTACTTC. Drawing the rest from reference TRBV18 and TRBJ2-7, the complete variable domain is NAGVMQNPRHLVRRRGQEARLRCSPMKGHSHVYWYRQLPEEGLKFMVYLQKENIIDESGMPKERFSAEFPKEGPSILRIQQVVRGDSAAYFCASSPVARDEQYFGPGTRLTVT.

The rearrangement joins TRBV28 to TRBJ2-7, with 9 bases that match TRBD2. The length of the CDR3 is 16 residues. V shed 4 bases and J 5 bases; nucleotides not matched to a gene: 12. Germline V gene lookup returns CDR1 MDHEN and CDR2 SYDVKM. CDR3 protein: CASSSIFGTSTNEQYF. The CDR3 region has the DNA TGTGCCAGCAGTTCCATCTTCGGGACTAGCACAAACGAGCAGTACTTC.

CDR3 DNA: TGTGCCAGCAGTTCGACAGGGAATTCACCCCTCCACTTT. Protein: CASSSTGNSPLHF. This rearrangement joins TRBV6-5 to TRBJ1-6; the match to TRBD1 covers 7 bases. The CDR3 runs 13 residues. V shed 4 bases, J shed 7 bases, and the junction held 1 base outside the gene matches. The germline gives CDR1 MNHEY, CDR2 SVGAGI.

V usage is TRBV4-1 and J usage is TRBJ2-1, with a possible D match to TRBD1 (6 bases). The germline V gene encodes CDR1 MGHRA and CDR2 YSYEKL. Trimming cost V 4 bases and J 0 bases, with 10 bases left between them. This CDR3 is built from 15 residues. CDR3 in DNA: TGCGCCAGCAGCCGTAGACAGGACTCCTACAATGAGCAGTTCTTC. This encodes CASSRRQDSYNEQFF.

V usage is TRBV3-1 (or the pseudogene TRBV3-2) and J usage is TRBJ2-7; 14 bases are shared with TRBD2. CDR1 LGHDT and CDR2 YNNKEL come from the germline V gene (reference sequence). V lost 0 bases, J lost 6 bases, and 1 base stayed unmatched. The CDR3 has 15 amino acids. CDR3 coding DNA: TGTGCCAGCAGCCAAGAGGGACTAGCGGGAGCCGAGCAGTACTTC. Its translation is CASSQEGLAGAEQYF.

The chain combines TRBV7-2 with TRBJ2-7; 9 positions agree with TRBD2. This CDR3 has 15 residues. V shed 5 bases and J 7 bases; nucleotides not matched to a gene: 12. Germline V CDR1 and CDR2: SGHTA, FQGNSA. The CDR3 nucleotides read TGTGCCAGCAGCCCCCGGGGAGCGGGAGGAAAAGAGCAGTACTTC. Protein product: CASSPRGAGGKEQYF. Combining the CDR3 with reference TRBV7-2 and TRBJ2-7 gives the whole variable domain GAGVSQSPSNKVTEKGKDVELRCDPISGHTALYWYRQSLGQGLEFLIYFQGNSAPDKSGLPSDRFSAERTGGSVSTLTIQRTQQEDSAVYLCASSPRGAGGKEQYFGPGTRLTVT.

The CDR3 spells CASSPHRDRSYNEQFF. CDR3 nucleotides: TGTGCCAGTAGTCCCCACCGGGACAGGTCCTACAATGAGCAGTTCTTC. The genes are TRBV19 and TRBJ2-1, with 8 bases lining up with TRBD1. V gave up 5 bases and J gave up 1 base; unmatched junction bases: 7. The CDR3 has 16 amino acids. Germline lookup yields CDR1 LNHDA and CDR2 SQIVND (reference sequence).

The chain uses TRBV5-1 and TRBJ1-1; 9 bases agree with TRBD1. J was trimmed by 0 bases and V by 4 bases; bases with no gene match: 4. The V gene's germline CDR1 is SGHRS and CDR2 YFSETQ. The CDR3 length is 15 residues. CDR3 amino acids: CASSRGTGMNTEAFF. In nucleotides, the CDR3 is TGCGCCAGCAGCAGAGGGACAGGGATGAACACTGAAGCTTTCTTT.

This chain uses TRBV18 with TRBJ2-1; D might be TRBD2 (5 bases). The CDR3 runs to 13 residues. Germline CDR1 and CDR2: KGHSH and LQKENI. The V end was cut by 5 bases, the J end by 6 bases, with 11 bases between. The CDR3 bases are TGTGCCAGCTCATCCGGGGTCGGCAATGAGCAGTTCTTC. It yields the protein CASSSGVGNEQFF.

The chain combines TRBV7-6 with TRBJ2-1, with D perhaps matching TRBD2 (5 bases). V was pared by 1 base and J by 0 bases, with 10 bases between. This CDR3 contains 16 residues. CDR1 is SGHVS, CDR2 FNYEAQ, per germline. The CDR3 is CASSLGQRSSYNEQFF. DNA for the CDR3: TGTGCCAGCAGCTTAGGCCAGCGGAGCTCCTACAATGAGCAGTTCTTC.

The gene calls are TRBV6-5 and TRBJ2-2; TRBD2 might be the D (5 bases). The CDR3 has 16 residues. Trimming took off 1 base at V and 4 bases at J, with 13 bases between the two ends. CDR1 is MNHEY, CDR2 SVGAGI, per germline. CDR3 sequence (DNA): TGTGCCAGCAGTTACTTCACCCCACGGGGCACCGGGGAGCTGTTTTTT. This gives the protein CASSYFTPRGTGELFF.

V gene TRBV4-1 combines with J gene TRBJ2-1; unclear D gene. Germline CDR1 reads MGHRA; CDR2 reads YSYEKL. Trimming cost V 4 bases and J 0 bases, with 13 bases left between them. This CDR3 is built from 16 residues. This CDR3 is CASSRAKATSYNEQFF. The CDR3, as DNA: TGCGCCAGCAGCCGAGCCAAAGCGACCTCCTACAATGAGCAGTTCTTC.

The chain links TRBV7-6 to TRBJ2-7, with 9 nucleotides matching TRBD2. Germline assignment: CDR1 SGHVS and CDR2 FNYEAQ. This CDR3 is built from 13 residues. With 8 bases clipped from V and 9 bases from J, the junction kept 11 bases outside the gene matches. This CDR3 is CASAEREAFAQYF. CDR3 in DNA: TGTGCCAGCGCAGAGCGGGAGGCATTCGCGCAGTACTTC.

The J gene is TRBJ2-5, the V gene TRBV19, with 7 bases lining up with TRBD2. CDR3 size: 15 residues. The germline V gene has CDR1 LNHDA and CDR2 SQIVND (reference sequence). V gave up 6 bases and J gave up 3 bases; unmatched junction bases: 10. CDR3: CASRGRGRAKETQYF. As DNA, the CDR3 is TGTGCCAGTAGGGGGAGGGGCCGGGCGAAAGAGACCCAGTACTTC.

The chain links TRBV30 to TRBJ2-7, with D tentatively TRBD1 (6 bases). Germline CDR1 and CDR2: GTSNPN and SVGIG (reference sequence). The CDR3 spans 13 residues. Trimming removed 3 bases from V and 3 bases from J, with 12 bases in between. The DNA for the CDR3 is TGTGCCTGGAGCGGACAGATTTACTACGAGCAGTACTTC. Its protein is CAWSGQIYYEQYF.

This chain links TRBV24-1 with TRBJ2-5, with 14 bases fitting TRBD2. The CDR3 has 16 amino acids. Germline V gives CDR1 KGHDR, CDR2 SFDVKD. V lost 4 bases to trimming and J lost 5 bases; unmatched junction nucleotides: 5. The CDR3 DNA sequence: TGTGCCACCAGTGAAGGGACTAGCGGGAGCCGGGAGACCCAGTACTTC. Encoded protein: CATSEGTSGSRETQYF.

The chain uses TRBV10-3 and TRBJ2-7, with TRBD2 identical over 7 bases. The trim removed 8 bases at V and 4 bases at J, leaving 8 bases unmatched. This CDR3 has 13 amino acids. Germline CDR1 reads ENHRY; CDR2 reads SYGVKD. CDR3 in DNA: TGTGCCATCGCCAAGCGGGATTTATACGAGCAGTACTTC. Its translation is CAIAKRDLYEQYF.

This clone was seen a handful of times. The J gene is TRBJ2-7, the V gene TRBV5-1; 8 nucleotides line up with TRBD1. The CDR3 has 14 residues. V trimming: 2 bases; J trimming: 7 bases; junction bases outside the gene matches: 8. The germline V gene has CDR1 SGHRS and CDR2 YFSETQ. The CDR3 is CASSFGQGGWEQYF. CDR3 in DNA: TGCGCCAGCAGCTTCGGACAGGGTGGCTGGGAGCAGTACTTC.

V is TRBV10-3 and J is TRBJ2-1; 11 bases agree with TRBD2. The CDR3 consists of 14 residues. Losses at the gene ends were 4 bases for V and 5 bases for J; bases not matched to a gene: 1. Per germline, CDR1 ENHRY and CDR2 SYGVKD. For the CDR3, the DNA is TGTGCCATCAGTGCACTAGCGGGGGACAATGAGCAGTTCTTC. It codes for CAISALAGDNEQFF.

CDR3 nucleotide sequence: TGTGCCTGGAGTGTACCTCCAGTGAACGAGCAGTACTTC. Translating gives CAWSVPPVNEQYF. J is TRBJ2-7 and V is TRBV30, with D hard to call. V lost 0 bases, J lost 5 bases, and 11 bases lay in between. This CDR3 is built from 13 residues. Germline values: CDR1 GTSNPN, CDR2 SVGIG (reference sequence).

For the CDR3, the DNA is TGTGCCAGCAGCTTGTTTGGGGCTGAGCAGTTCTTC. Translation gives CASSLFGAEQFF. This chain joins TRBV5-6 and TRBJ2-1, with D possibly TRBD1 on 5 matching bases. Germline CDR1 is SGHDT and CDR2 is YYEEEE. The length of the CDR3 is 12 residues. V was clipped by 1 base and J by 9 bases, with 8 bases between them.

The chain combines TRBV7-2 with TRBJ1-6; D gene unclear. The germline V gene has CDR1 SGHTA and CDR2 FQGNSA. The CDR3 spans 17 residues. Trimming pared 0 bases from V and 0 bases from J, leaving 9 bases between. CDR3 bases: TGTGCCAGCAGCTTAGCGCACGGGAGCTCCTATAATTCACCCCTCCACTTT. Protein product: CASSLAHGSSYNSPLHF.

V is TRBV5-1 and J is TRBJ2-3; D uncertain. Germline V gives CDR1 SGHRS, CDR2 YFSETQ. This CDR3 has 14 residues. V shed 2 bases and J shed 1 base, with 8 bases lying between them. The chain's CDR3 is CASSLALGTDTQYF. CDR3 DNA: TGCGCCAGCAGCTTAGCGTTGGGCACAGATACGCAGTATTTT.

The chain joins TRBV2 to TRBJ2-1, with D maybe TRBD2 (5 bases). Germline values: CDR1 SNHLY, CDR2 FYNNEI. The V gene lost 5 bases and the J gene lost 0 bases, with 11 bases spanning the gap. CDR3 length: 15 residues. The CDR3 protein is CASSRWESSYNEQFF. The CDR3 DNA reads as TGTGCCAGCAGTAGGTGGGAGAGCTCCTACAATGAGCAGTTCTTC.

The rearrangement joins TRBV10-1 to TRBJ1-5, with TRBD1 matching over 7 bases. The CDR3 runs to 13 residues. Germline CDR1 WNHNN, CDR2 SYGVQD (reference sequence). V trimming: 3 bases; J trimming: 5 bases; junction bases outside the gene matches: 1. CDR3 coding DNA: TGCGCCAGCAGTGATCAGGGGGATCAGCCCCAGCATTTT. Residues: CASSDQGDQPQHF.